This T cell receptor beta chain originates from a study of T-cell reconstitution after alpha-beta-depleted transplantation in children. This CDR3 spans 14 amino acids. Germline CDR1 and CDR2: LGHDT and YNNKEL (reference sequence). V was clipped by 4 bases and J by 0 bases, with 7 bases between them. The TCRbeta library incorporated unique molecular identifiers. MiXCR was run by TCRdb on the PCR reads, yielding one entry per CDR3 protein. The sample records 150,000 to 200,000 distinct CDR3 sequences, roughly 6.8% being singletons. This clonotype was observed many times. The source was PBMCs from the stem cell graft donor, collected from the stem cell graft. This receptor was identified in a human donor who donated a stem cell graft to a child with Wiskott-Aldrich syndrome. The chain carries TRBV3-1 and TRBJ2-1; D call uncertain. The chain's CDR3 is CASSRRSSYNEQFF. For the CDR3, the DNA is TGTGCCAGCAGCCGAAGGAGCTCCTACAATGAGCAGTTCTTC.